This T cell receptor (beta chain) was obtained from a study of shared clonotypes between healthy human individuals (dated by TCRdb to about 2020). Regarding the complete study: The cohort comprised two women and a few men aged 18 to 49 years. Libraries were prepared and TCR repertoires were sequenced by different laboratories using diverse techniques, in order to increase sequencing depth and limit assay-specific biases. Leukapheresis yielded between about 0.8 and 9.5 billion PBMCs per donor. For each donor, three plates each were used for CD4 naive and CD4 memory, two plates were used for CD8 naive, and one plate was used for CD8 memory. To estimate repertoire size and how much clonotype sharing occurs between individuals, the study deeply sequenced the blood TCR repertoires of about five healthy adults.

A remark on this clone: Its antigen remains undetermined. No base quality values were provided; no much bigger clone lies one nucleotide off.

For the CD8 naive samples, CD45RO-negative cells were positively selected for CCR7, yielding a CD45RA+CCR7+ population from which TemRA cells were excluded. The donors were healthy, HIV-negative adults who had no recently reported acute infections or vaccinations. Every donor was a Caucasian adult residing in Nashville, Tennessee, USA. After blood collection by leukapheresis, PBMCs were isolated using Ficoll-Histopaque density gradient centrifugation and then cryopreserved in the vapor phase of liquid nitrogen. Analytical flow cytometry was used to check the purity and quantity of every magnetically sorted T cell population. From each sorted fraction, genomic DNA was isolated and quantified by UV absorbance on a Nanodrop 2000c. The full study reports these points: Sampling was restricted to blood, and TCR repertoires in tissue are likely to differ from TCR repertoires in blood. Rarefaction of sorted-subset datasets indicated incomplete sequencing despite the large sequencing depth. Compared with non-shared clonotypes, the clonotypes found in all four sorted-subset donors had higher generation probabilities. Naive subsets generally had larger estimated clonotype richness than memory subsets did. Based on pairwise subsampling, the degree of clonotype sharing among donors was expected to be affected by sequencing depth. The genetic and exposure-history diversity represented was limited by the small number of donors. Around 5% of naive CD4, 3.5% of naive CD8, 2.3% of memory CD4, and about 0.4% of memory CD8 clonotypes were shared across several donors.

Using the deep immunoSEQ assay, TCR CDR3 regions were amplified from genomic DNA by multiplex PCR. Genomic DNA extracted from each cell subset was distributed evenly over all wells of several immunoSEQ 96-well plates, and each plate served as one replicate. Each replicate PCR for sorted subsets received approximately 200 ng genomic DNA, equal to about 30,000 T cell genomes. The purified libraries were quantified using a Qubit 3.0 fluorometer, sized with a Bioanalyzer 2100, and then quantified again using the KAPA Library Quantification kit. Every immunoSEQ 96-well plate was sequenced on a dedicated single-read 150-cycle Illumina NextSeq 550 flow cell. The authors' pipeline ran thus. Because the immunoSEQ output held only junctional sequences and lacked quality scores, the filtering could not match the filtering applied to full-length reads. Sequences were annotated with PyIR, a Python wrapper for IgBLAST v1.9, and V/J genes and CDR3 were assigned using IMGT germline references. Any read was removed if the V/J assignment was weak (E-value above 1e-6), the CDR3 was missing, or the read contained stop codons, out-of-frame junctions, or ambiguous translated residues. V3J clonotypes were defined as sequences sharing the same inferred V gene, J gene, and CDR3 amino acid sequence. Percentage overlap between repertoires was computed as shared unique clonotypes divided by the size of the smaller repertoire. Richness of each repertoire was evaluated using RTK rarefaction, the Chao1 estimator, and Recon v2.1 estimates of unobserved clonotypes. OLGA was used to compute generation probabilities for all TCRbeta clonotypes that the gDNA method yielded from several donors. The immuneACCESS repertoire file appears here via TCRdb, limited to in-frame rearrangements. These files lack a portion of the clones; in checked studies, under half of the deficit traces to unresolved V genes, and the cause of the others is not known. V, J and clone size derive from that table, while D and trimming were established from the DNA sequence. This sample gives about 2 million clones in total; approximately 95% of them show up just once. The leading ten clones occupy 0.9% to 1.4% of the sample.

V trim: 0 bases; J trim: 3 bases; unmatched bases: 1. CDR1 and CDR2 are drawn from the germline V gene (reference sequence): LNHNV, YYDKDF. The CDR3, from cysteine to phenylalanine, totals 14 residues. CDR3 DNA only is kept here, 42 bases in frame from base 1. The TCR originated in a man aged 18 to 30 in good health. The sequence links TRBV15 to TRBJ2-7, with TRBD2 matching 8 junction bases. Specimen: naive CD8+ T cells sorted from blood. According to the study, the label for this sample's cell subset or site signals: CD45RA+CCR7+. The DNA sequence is TGTGCCACCAGCAGAGAGAGCGGGGGCTACGAGCAGTACTTC. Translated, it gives CATSRESGGYEQYF. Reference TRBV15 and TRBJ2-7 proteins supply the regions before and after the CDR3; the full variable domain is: DAMVIQNPRYQVTQFGKPVTLSCSQTLNHNVMYWYQQKSSQAPKLLFHYYDKDFNNEADTPDNFQSRRPNTSFCFLDIRSPGLGDTAMYLCATSRESGGYEQYFGPGTRLTVT.